These 8 T cell receptor beta chains share one sample of origin, sequenced in a study of spatial heterogeneity in lung cancer. Described time point: sample taken at primary tumor resection. Study observations and caveats: For expanded intratumoral alpha and beta TCRs, counts tracked tumor mutation counts.

The antigens for these receptors are not known. In TCRdb, the 5' RACE reads were re-called with MiXCR into one record per CDR3 protein. The repertoire holds about 890 distinct CDR3 sequences, with roughly 41% as singletons. The sample was lung tumor tissue, taken at surgery. These receptors all stem from a female donor with early-stage non-small cell lung cancer.

The V and J genes are TRBV12-3 or TRBV12-4 and TRBJ2-1; D remains unclear. The CDR3 totals 16 residues. V lost 6 bases and J lost 7, with 22 bases in between. The DNA for the CDR3 is TGTGCCAGCAGGACCCCCGAGGACCCCAAAGGGAATGAGCAGTTCTTC. Its protein product is CASRTPEDPKGNEQFF.

This rearrangement joins TRBV13 to TRBJ1-1, with D possibly being TRBD1 (5 bases). Germline CDR1 PRHDT, CDR2 FYEKMQ (reference sequence). Trimming pared 2 bases from V and 6 bases from J, leaving 13 bases between. CDR3 length: 14 residues. The CDR3: CASSLTAGSPEAFF. The CDR3 DNA is TGTGCCAGCAGCTTAACCGCAGGGAGCCCTGAAGCTTTCTTT.

By share of the sample, this clonotype is large (0.1 to 1%). This rearrangement joins TRBV5-1 to TRBJ2-3; D remains ambiguous. With 0 bases removed from V and 5 bases from J, the gap between germline ends came to 4 bases. The CDR3 covers 12 residues. Germline values: CDR1 SGHRS, CDR2 YFSETQ. This chain's CDR3 is CASSLGGDTQYF. CDR3 sequence (DNA): TGCGCCAGCAGCTTGGGCGGAGATACGCAGTATTTT.

This clonotype is large (0.1 to 1%). The chain couples TRBV11-3 to TRBJ2-5; D unclear. Trimming cost V 6 bases and J 1 base, with 6 bases left between them. CDR1 is SGHNT, CDR2 YENEEA, per germline. The CDR3 has 12 residues. The CDR3 spells CASRTTQETQYF. In DNA form, the CDR3 reads TGTGCCAGCAGGACAACCCAAGAGACCCAGTACTTC.

This clonotype was detected only a few times. The rearrangement joins TRBV5-1 to TRBJ1-2; D is ambiguous. The CDR3 totals 14 residues. Germline V gene lookup returns CDR1 SGHRS and CDR2 YFSETQ. Trimming shortened V by 0 bases and J by 8 bases, and 14 bases separated the two germline ends. The CDR3 sequence: CASSLERLLDGYTF. In DNA, the CDR3 is TGCGCCAGCAGCTTGGAACGGCTCTTGGACGGCTACACCTTC. The whole variable domain, filled in from reference TRBV5-1 and TRBJ1-2, reads KAGVTQTPRYLIKTRGQQVTLSCSPISGHRSVSWYQQTPGQGLQFLFEYFSETQRNKGNFPGRFSGRQFSNSRSEMNVSTLELGDSALYLCASSLERLLDGYTFGSGTRLTVV.

The chain is built from TRBV27 and TRBJ2-3; D remains unclear. This CDR3 comprises 16 residues. The germline CDR1 and CDR2 sequences are MNHEY and SMNVEV (reference sequence). V was trimmed by 3 bases and J by 2 bases, leaving 15 bases between them. The CDR3 protein is CASSFLPRADTDTQYF. The CDR3 nucleotides are TGTGCCAGCAGTTTTCTGCCTAGGGCTGACACAGATACGCAGTATTTT.

The chain carries TRBV27 and TRBJ2-7; TRBD1 matches 9 bases. V lost 7 bases, J lost 3 bases, and 7 bases stayed unmatched. Germline CDR1 is MNHEY and CDR2 is SMNVEV (reference sequence). The CDR3 is 14 residues long. CDR3 in amino acids: CASTGTGSDYEQYF. Here the CDR3 DNA reads TGTGCCAGCACCGGGACAGGGAGCGACTACGAGCAGTACTTC.

V gene TRBV6-2 or TRBV6-3 combines with J gene TRBJ1-1, with no clear D. V was trimmed by 6 bases and J by 5 bases, leaving 13 bases between them. The CDR3 is 13 amino acids. The germline V gene has CDR1 MNHEY and CDR2 SVGEGT. CDR3 sequence reads: CASRGTSRTEAFF. The CDR3 DNA is TGTGCCAGCAGAGGCACTTCGAGGACTGAAGCTTTCTTT.